These T cell receptor beta chains were read from a single sample in a study of blood T cell repertoires in COVID-19. The data were produced by immunoSEQ multiplex PCR, yet TCRdb's version contains in-frame clones alone and is incomplete. This sample has about 130,000 clones; about nine tenths occur once, and the top ten carry approximately 10%. The sample was peripheral blood. Every receptor here comes from a middle-aged man with acute or convalescent COVID-19. Each CDR3 is given with its conserved first and last residue. D genes are given only for firm matches. Only some rows state a clone size, as once, few, many or a class for expanded clones.

J	D	V	size	length	CDR3	DNA
TRBJ1-1	.	TRBV3-1/TRBV3-2	.	13	CASSLRPGGEAFF	TGTGCCAGCAGCCTCCGGCCAGGAGGTGAAGCTTTCTTT
TRBJ1-2	.	TRBV18	.	17	CASSPTIVEGAGYGYTF	TGTGCCAGCTCACCAACAATCGTGGAGGGCGCCGGCTATGGCTACACCTTC
TRBJ1-2	TRBD1	TRBV25-1	.	15	CASSESGGGVYGYTF	TGTGCCAGCAGTGAATCGGGAGGGGGCGTCTATGGCTACACCTTC
TRBJ2-5	.	TRBV2	.	13	CASSLLDQETQYF	TGTGCCAGCAGTCTACTAGACCAAGAGACCCAGTACTTC
TRBJ1-1	.	TRBV7-9	few	15	CASSSWDKMNTEAFF	TGTGCCAGCAGCTCCTGGGACAAGATGAACACTGAAGCTTTCTTT
TRBJ1-2	.	TRBV10-3	.	12	CAISYSTGGYTF	TGTGCCATCAGCTATTCTACGGGGGGCTACACCTTC
TRBJ2-6	TRBD2	TRBV5-1	.	16	CASSLAGGSGANVLTF	TGCGCCAGCAGCTTGGCCGGGGGGTCTGGGGCCAACGTCCTGACTTTC
TRBJ2-7	.	TRBV5-8	.	15	CASSFLGQGLYEQYF	TGTGCCAGCAGCTTTCTAGGGCAGGGTCTCTACGAGCAGTACTTC
TRBJ2-2	.	TRBV5-1	.	14	CASSWTANTGELFF	TGCGCCAGCAGCTGGACAGCGAACACCGGGGAGCTGTTTTTT
TRBJ2-6	TRBD1	TRBV10-3	.	16	CAIPTGAFSGANVLTF	TGTGCCATCCCGACAGGGGCTTTCTCTGGGGCCAACGTCCTGACTTTC
TRBJ1-2	.	TRBV7-9	.	14	CASSGTSANYGYTF	TGTGCCAGCAGCGGGACTTCGGCTAACTATGGCTACACCTTC
TRBJ1-1	.	TRBV6-5	once	14	CASSLTETLTEAFF	TGTGCCAGCAGTTTGACAGAAACTCTGACTGAAGCTTTCTTT
TRBJ1-2	.	TRBV19	.	14	CASSMSQGSHGYTF	TGTGCCAGTAGTATGTCACAGGGCTCCCATGGCTACACCTTC
TRBJ1-5	TRBD1	TRBV15	.	15	CATSRGGGQGQPQHF	TGTGCCACCAGCAGAGGAGGAGGACAGGGTCAGCCCCAGCATTTT
TRBJ1-2	TRBD1	TRBV30	.	13	CAWTEQGAWGYTF	TGTGCCTGGACGGAGCAGGGGGCTTGGGGCTACACCTTC
TRBJ2-5	TRBD2	TRBV11-3	once	18	CASSFQWASGGHQETQYF	TGTGCCAGCAGCTTCCAGTGGGCTAGCGGGGGGCATCAAGAGACCCAGTACTTC
TRBJ2-1	TRBD2	TRBV14	.	16	CASSQGGRGSYNEQFF	TGTGCCAGCAGCCAAGGAGGGAGGGGATCCTACAATGAGCAGTTCTTC
TRBJ2-2	.	TRBV7-9	.	14	CASSLPLITGELFF	TGTGCCAGCAGCTTACCTCTTATCACCGGGGAGCTGTTTTTT
TRBJ2-2	.	TRBV24-1	.	18	CATSDFGTGKPDTGELFF	TGTGCCACCAGTGATTTTGGTACAGGGAAGCCGGACACCGGGGAGCTGTTTTTT
TRBJ2-1	.	TRBV19	.	13	CASSGTPYNEQFF	TGTGCCAGTTCCGGGACTCCCTACAATGAGCAGTTCTTC
TRBJ1-2	TRBD1	TRBV11-2	.	16	CASSLEGFRGSEGYTF	TGTGCCAGCAGCCTTGAAGGGTTCAGGGGGAGTGAAGGCTACACCTTC
TRBJ2-7	.	TRBV19	few	13	CASSIGAGQEQYF	TGTGCCAGTAGTATAGGGGCGGGTCAAGAGCAGTACTTC
TRBJ2-5	TRBD1	TRBV6-1	.	16	CASSAGSTGARETQYF	TGTGCCAGCAGTGCCGGGTCGACAGGGGCTAGAGAGACCCAGTACTTC
TRBJ1-3	TRBD1	TRBV11-2	.	19	CASSARQGALGYSGNTIYF	TGTGCCAGCAGCGCCAGACAGGGGGCTTTAGGGTATTCTGGAAACACCATATATTTT
TRBJ1-2	.	TRBV2	.	14	CASSVGARGSGYTF	TGTGCCAGCAGTGTCGGGGCGCGGGGGAGTGGCTACACCTTC
TRBJ2-7	.	TRBV7-2	.	15	CASNTGTRGIYEQYF	TGTGCCAGCAACACCGGGACCCGGGGGATCTACGAGCAGTACTTC
TRBJ1-1	.	TRBV6-6	.	13	CASRAGRGTEAFF	TGTGCCAGCAGGGCGGGTCGTGGCACTGAAGCTTTCTTT
TRBJ2-7	TRBD2	TRBV6-5	once	16	CASSYSMASGRGEQYF	TGTGCCAGCAGTTACTCGATGGCTAGCGGGAGAGGCGAGCAGTACTTC
TRBJ2-3	TRBD1	TRBV3-1/TRBV3-2	.	16	CASSLRTGGRTDTQYF	TGTGCCAGCAGCCTACGGACAGGGGGCCGCACAGATACGCAGTATTTT
TRBJ1-2	.	TRBV28	.	16	CASSSSGTRHNYGYTF	.
TRBJ2-6	.	TRBV7-2	.	17	CASSPRFGRTGANVLTF	TGTGCCAGCAGCCCCCGGTTTGGCAGGACTGGGGCCAACGTCCTGACTTTC
TRBJ1-1	.	TRBV5-1	.	16	CASSNAAGIMNTEAFF	TGCGCCAGCAGCAATGCAGCAGGAATTATGAACACTGAAGCTTTCTTT